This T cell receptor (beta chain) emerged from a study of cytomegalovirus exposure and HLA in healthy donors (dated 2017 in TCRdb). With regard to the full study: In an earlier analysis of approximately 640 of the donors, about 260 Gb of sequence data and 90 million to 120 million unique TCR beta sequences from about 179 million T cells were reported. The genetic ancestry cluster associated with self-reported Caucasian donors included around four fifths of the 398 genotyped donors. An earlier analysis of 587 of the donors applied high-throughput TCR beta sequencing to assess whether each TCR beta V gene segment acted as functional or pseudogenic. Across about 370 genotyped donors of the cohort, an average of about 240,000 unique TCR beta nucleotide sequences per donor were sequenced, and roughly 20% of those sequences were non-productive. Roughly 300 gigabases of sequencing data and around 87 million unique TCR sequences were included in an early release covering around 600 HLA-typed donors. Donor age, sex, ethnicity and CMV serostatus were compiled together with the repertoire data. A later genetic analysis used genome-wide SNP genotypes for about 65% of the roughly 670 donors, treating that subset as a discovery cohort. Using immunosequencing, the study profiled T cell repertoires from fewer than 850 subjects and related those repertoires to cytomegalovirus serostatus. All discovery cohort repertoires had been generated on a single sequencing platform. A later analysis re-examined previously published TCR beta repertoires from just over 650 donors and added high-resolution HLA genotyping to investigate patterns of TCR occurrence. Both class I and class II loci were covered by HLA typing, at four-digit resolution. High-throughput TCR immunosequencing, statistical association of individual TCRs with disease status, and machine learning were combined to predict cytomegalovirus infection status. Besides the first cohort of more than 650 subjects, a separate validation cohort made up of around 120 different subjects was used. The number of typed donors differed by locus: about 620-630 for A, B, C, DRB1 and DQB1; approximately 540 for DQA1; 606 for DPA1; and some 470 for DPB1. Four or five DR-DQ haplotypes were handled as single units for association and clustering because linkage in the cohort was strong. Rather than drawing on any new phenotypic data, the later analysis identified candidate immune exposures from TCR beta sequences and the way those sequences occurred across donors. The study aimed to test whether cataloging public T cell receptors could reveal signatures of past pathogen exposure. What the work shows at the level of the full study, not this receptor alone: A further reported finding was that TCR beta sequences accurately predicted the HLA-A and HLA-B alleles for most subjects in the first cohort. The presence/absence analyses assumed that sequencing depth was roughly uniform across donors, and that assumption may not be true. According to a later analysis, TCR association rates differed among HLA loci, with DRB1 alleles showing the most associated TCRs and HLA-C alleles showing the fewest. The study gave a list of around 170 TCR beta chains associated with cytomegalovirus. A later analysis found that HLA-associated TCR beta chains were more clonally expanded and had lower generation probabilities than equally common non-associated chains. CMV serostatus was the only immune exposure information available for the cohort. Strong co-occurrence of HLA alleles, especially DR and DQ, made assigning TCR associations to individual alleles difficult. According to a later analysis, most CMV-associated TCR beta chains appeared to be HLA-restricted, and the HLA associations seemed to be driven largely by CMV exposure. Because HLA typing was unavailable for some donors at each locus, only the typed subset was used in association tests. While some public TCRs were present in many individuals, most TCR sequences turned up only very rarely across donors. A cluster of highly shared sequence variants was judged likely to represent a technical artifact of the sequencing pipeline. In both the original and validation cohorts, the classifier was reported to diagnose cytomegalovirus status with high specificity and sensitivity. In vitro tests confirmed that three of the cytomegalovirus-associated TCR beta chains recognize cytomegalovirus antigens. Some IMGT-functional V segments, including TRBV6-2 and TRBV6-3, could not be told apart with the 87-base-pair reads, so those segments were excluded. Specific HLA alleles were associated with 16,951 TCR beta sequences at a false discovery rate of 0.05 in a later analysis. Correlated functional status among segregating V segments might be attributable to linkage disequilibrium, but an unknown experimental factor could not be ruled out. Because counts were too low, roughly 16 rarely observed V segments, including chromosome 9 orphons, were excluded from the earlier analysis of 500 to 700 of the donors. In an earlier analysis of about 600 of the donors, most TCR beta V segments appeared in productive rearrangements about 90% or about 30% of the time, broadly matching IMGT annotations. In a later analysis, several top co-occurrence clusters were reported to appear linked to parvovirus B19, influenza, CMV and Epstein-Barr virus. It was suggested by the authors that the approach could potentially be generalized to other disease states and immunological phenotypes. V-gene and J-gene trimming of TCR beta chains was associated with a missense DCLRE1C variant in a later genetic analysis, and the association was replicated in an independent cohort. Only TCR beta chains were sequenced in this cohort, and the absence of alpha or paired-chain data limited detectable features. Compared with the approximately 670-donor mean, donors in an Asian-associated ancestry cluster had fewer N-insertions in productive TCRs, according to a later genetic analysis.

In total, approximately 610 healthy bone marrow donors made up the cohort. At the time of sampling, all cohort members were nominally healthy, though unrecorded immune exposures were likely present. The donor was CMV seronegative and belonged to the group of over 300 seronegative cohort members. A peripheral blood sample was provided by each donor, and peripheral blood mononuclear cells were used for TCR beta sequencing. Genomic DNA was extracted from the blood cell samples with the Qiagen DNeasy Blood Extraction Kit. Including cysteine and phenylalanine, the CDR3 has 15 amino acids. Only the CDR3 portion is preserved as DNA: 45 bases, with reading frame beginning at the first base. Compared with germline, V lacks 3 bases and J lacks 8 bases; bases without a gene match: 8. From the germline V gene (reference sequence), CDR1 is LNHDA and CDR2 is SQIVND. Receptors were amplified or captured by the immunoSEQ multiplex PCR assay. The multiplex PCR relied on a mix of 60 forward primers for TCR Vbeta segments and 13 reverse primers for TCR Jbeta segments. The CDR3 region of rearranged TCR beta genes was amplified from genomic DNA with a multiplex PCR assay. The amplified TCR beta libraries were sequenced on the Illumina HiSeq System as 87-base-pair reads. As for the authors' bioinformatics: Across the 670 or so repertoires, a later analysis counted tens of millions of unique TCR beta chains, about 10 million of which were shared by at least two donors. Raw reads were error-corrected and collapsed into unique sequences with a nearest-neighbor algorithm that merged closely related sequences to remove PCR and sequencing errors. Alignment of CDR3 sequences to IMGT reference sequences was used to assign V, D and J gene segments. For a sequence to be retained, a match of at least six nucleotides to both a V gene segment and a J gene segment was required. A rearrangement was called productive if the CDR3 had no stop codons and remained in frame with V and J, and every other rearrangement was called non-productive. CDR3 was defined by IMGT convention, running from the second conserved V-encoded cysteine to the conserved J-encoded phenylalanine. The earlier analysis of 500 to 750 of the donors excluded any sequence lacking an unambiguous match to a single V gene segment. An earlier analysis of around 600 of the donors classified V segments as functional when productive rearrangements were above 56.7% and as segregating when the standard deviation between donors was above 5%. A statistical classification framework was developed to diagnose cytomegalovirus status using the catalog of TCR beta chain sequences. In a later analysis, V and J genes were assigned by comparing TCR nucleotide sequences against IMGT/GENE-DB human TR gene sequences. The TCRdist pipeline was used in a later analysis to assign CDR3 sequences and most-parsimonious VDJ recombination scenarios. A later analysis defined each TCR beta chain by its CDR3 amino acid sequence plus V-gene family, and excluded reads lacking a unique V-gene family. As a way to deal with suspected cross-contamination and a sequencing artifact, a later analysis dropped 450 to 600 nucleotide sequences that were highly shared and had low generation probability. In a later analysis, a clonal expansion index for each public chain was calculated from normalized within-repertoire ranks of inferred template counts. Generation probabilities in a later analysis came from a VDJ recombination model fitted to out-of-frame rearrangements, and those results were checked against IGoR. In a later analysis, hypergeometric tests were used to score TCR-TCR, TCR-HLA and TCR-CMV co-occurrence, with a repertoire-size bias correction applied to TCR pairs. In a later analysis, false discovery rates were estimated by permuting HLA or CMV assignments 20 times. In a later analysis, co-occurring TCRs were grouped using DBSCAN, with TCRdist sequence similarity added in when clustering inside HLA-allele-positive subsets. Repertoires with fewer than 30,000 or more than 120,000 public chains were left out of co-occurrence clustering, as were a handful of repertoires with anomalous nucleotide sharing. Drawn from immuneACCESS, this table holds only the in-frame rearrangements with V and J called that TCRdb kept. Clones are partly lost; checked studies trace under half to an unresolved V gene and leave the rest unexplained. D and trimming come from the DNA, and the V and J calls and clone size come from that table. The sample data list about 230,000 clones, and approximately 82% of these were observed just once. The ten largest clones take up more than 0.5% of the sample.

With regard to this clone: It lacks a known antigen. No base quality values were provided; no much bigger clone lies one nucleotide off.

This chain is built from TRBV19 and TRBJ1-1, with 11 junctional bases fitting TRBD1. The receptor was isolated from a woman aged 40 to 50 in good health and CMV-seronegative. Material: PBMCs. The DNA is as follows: TGTGCCAGTAGTATCCGTGGACAGGGGGCTTCGGAAGCTTTCTTT. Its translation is CASSIRGQGASEAFF. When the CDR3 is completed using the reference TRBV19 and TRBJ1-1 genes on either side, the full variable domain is DGGITQSPKYLFRKEGQNVTLSCEQNLNHDAMYWYRQDPGQGLRLIYYSQIVNDFQKGDIAEGYSVSREKKESFPLTVTSAQKNPTAFYLCASSIRGQGASEAFFGQGTRLTVV.